This T cell receptor (beta chain) appears in the sequencing data of a study of T cell repertoires in cytomegalovirus infection. Overall study context: CMV infection and matching HLA type were both indicated by public TCR beta signatures. Study-level findings and limits: People with CMV and the relevant HLA were identified by cumulative public TCR beta family frequency. Dominant in the ex vivo response were TCR beta clonotypes restricted by HLA-C and specific for CMV.

CDR1 DFQATT and CDR2 SNEGSKA come from the germline V gene (reference sequence). This CDR3 is 14 amino acids long. In TCRdb, the reads were re-called with MiXCR into one record per CDR3 protein. The table has 480,000 or so distinct CDR3 sequences, about 10% seen once; the top ten hold about 10%. For this clonotype: What it binds is unknown. Compared with germline, one end of the junction differs, possibly owing to a read error.

The source of this sequence is a human donor in good health (CMV status not recorded). Some clones in this sample may be carry-over from other donors' samples. This chain links TRBV20-1 with TRBJ2-3; TRBD1 might be the D (6 bases). Sequencing used PBMCs. CDR3 protein: CSASMDSMADTRYF. DNA for the CDR3: TGCAGTGCTAGCATGGACAGTATGGCAGATACGCGGTATTTT.